Given below is one T cell receptor (beta chain) in context. The observed sequence ends 3 residues before the CDR3 terminus, with the missing tail filled in from the germline J gene. CDR3 size: 13 residues. The ends were cut back, 4 bases at V and 0 bases at J, with 4 bases in the middle. Germline V gene sequence: CDR1 SGHTA, CDR2 FQGNSA. The source of the sample is a study of T cells in women clearing cervical HPV infection. Turning to the study itself: Controls gave blood once infection was undetectable; cases at lesion identification. HLA type stays a possible confounder, typing being limited.

Assay used: immunoSEQ multiplex PCR; TCRdb lists only in-frame clones, some missing. The record lists some 40,000 clones, of which the ten most abundant hold 6% to 6.5%. Sequencing was performed on blood buffy coat. The genes are TRBV7-2 and TRBJ1-3; D is unclear. This TCR was sampled from a woman between 18 and 70 years old with a cervical HPV16 infection that either progressed to CIN3+ or cleared (not recorded which). The CDR3 protein is CASSYSSGNTIYF. CDR3 bases read: TGTGCCAGCAGCTACAGCTCTGGAAACACC.